Below, one T cell receptor beta chain is given with its context. Antigen: not known. This sample was taken from a study of cytomegalovirus exposure and HLA in healthy donors. Study-wide context: It was reported in a later analysis that the approximately 120 validation repertoires used the same platform as the roughly 640 first-cohort repertoires.

V was pared by 4 bases and J by 2 bases, with 14 bases between. Germline values: CDR1 GTSNPN, CDR2 SVGIG (reference sequence). The CDR3 is made up of 14 amino acids. The validation cohort, a group of 130 or so subjects, included the donors and was separate from the approximately 680-subject first cohort. Data came from immunoSEQ multiplex PCR; TCRdb stores just in-frame clones and leaves some out. The data show tens of thousands of clones, about nine tenths seen once. Study conclusions and caveats: TCR beta chains numbering some 160 were designated cytomegalovirus-associated. The finding came from a later analysis; first-cohort TCR clusters tended to co-occur in the 120 or so validation repertoires.

This receptor was taken from a man between 18 and 29 years old in good health and CMV-seronegative. The V call is TRBV30, the J call TRBJ2-5; tentative D call: TRBD2 (7 bases). The sequenced material came from PBMCs. CDR3 in amino acids: CAWNQGGVQETQYF. CDR3 nucleotides: TGTGCCTGGAACCAAGGGGGGGTTCAAGAGACCCAGTACTTC.